This TCR beta chain was captured in a study of blood T cell repertoires in COVID-19. About the research overall: Material from acute and convalescent COVID-19 was sourced from the United States, Italy and Spain. T cells, B-cell-depleted T cells, or PBMCs provided the cDNA or gDNA that served as material.

Original analysis: The authors estimated nucleated cell counts from reference gene primer amplification. Data came from immunoSEQ multiplex PCR; TCRdb stores just in-frame clones and leaves some out. V, J and clone size reflect that table, while D and trimming were determined from the DNA. The sample has about 180,000 clones; approximately 89% are singletons. Material: peripheral blood. The origin of this receptor is a woman younger than 45 with acute or convalescent COVID-19.

The CDR3: CASSVSGTSGRDEQFF. CDR3 sequence (DNA): TGTGCCAGCAGCGTCTCCGGGACTAGCGGTCGGGATGAGCAGTTCTTC. V and J are TRBV5-4 and TRBJ2-1; 11 bases agree with TRBD2. In germline, CDR1 is SGHNT, CDR2 YYREEE (reference sequence). V shed 4 bases, J shed 8 bases, and the junction held 11 bases outside the gene matches. The CDR3 spans 16 residues. Using reference TRBV5-4 and TRBJ2-1 for the parts outside the CDR3, the full variable domain is ETGVTQSPTHLIKTRGQQVTLRCSSQSGHNTVSWYQQALGQGPQFIFQYYREEENGRGNFPPRFSGLQFPNYSSELNVNALELDDSALYLCASSVSGTSGRDEQFFGPGTRLTVL.